This TCR beta chain was captured by sequencing in a study of Ad26.COV2.S vaccination and SARS-CoV-2 variants. Repertoires were generated with immunoSEQ multiplex PCR, while TCRdb's copy carries only in-frame clones and drops some. In the table there are some 450,000 clones, about 90% of which are singletons. Treatment denoted: approximately 18 received Ad26.COV2.S at low or high dose, single or two shots; about 5 received placebo; per-sample allocation not given. After the first vaccine or placebo injection, samples were drawn on day 63. Points from the study as a whole: Total responses of T cells may have been underestimated by the analyses of TCR breadth and depth.

Note on this clone: No antigen is known for it.

Specimen: peripheral blood, collected in a trial of Ad26.COV2.S vaccine versus placebo. The TCR originated in a person aged 18-65 years who received the Ad26.COV2.S COVID-19 vaccine or a placebo.

The CDR3 loop reads CASSPRQGVGTTEAFF. In DNA form, the CDR3 reads TGTGCCAGCTCACCTAGACAGGGGGTAGGGACAACTGAAGCTTTCTTT. This sequence joins TRBV18 and TRBJ1-1; 9 nucleotides match TRBD1. The CDR3 spans 16 residues. Germline V gives CDR1 KGHSH, CDR2 LQKENI. After removal of 3 bases from V and 5 bases from J, the junction contained 10 bases not matched to a gene.